The clone carrying this T cell receptor beta chain has just a few counts. Its specificity is not known. The TCR beta CDR3 regions underwent amplification using RNA transcripts as the source. With the HTBI primer set, the TCR CDR3 went through a first round of RT-PCR. TCRdb re-analysed the multiplex PCR reads in MiXCR, keeping a single row per CDR3 protein. The repertoire holds roughly 150,000 distinct CDR3 sequences, roughly 9.4% seen once, with over 20% in the top ten. The V end was cut by 4 bases, the J end by 3 bases, with 13 bases between. The germline V gene encodes CDR1 SGDLS and CDR2 YYNGEE. The CDR3 extends over 15 amino acids. The source of the sample is a study of T cells in Graves' hyperthyroidism and ophthalmopathy. At the level of the study: Peripheral blood was drawn at first diagnosis, prior to all treatment.

Whole-study results and caveats: Patients with ophthalmopathy were separated from those with stable hyperthyroidism by a 13 V-J model.

Extraction of PBMCs used about 9.2 ml of fresh peripheral blood. This chain joins TRBV9 and TRBJ1-4; D is possibly TRBD1 (6 bases). This clonotype was sampled from a woman aged 18-29 years with Graves' hyperthyroidism that later progressed to Graves' ophthalmopathy. The sample comprised blood. For the CDR3, the DNA is TGTGCCAGCAGCCTAGGGGGGGGTTCTAATGAAAAACTGTTTTTT. It is translated as CASSLGGGSNEKLFF.